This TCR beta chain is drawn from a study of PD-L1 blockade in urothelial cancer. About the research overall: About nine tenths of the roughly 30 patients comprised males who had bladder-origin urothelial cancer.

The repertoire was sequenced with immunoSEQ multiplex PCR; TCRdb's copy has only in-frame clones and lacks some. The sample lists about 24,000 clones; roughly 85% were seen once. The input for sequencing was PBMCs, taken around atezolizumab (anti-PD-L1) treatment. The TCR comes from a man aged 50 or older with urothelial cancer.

In DNA, the CDR3 is TGTGCAAGTCGCTTAGATAGGGGATGGGGGGTCTTTGCTGGAAACACCATATATTTT. The encoded protein is CASRLDRGWGVFAGNTIYF. The gene calls are TRBV12-2 and TRBJ1-3. TRBV12-2 is an annotated pseudogene. This CDR3 has 19 amino acids.